This TCR beta chain appears in the sequencing data of a study of shared clonotypes between healthy human individuals. This table comes from immunoSEQ multiplex PCR, and its TCRdb copy is limited to in-frame clones, with some not included. Here the sample spans about 1 million clones, around 76% being singletons. Specimen: memory CD4+ T cells sorted from blood. Subset given: CD45RA-negative fraction. This sequence originates from a man younger than 30 in good health.

This chain's CDR3 is CASSLDTALDGYTF. The CDR3 region has the DNA TGTGCCAGCAGCTTAGATACTGCCTTGGATGGCTACACCTTC. The gene calls are TRBV7-9 and TRBJ1-2; D not resolved. With 1 base removed from V and 6 bases from J, the gap between germline ends came to 12 bases. The germline CDR1 and CDR2 sequences are SEHNR and FQNEAQ (reference sequence). The CDR3 totals 14 residues.